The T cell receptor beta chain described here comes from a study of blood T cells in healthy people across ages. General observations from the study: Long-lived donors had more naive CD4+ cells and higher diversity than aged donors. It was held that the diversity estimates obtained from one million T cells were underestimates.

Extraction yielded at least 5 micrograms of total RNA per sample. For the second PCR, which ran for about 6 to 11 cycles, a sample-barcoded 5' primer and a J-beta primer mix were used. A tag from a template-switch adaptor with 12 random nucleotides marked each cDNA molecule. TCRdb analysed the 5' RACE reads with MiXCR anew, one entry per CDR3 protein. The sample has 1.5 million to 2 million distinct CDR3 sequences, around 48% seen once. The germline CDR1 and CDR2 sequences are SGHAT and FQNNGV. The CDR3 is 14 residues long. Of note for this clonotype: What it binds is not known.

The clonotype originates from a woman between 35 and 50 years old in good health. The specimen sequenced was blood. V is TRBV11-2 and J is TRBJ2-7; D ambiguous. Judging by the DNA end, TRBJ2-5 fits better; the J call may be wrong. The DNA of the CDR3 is TGTGCCAGCAGCGGTGCCCTAGGACAAGAGACCCAGTACTTC. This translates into CASSGALGQETQYF.